This is a list of T cell receptor beta chains from one sample in a study of blood T cell repertoires in COVID-19. Clones were sequenced by immunoSEQ multiplex PCR, and TCRdb holds only the in-frame ones, with some missing. The sample holds 470,000 or so clones, approximately 83% seen once. Sequences were obtained from peripheral blood. These receptors originate from a human donor in a cohort sampled during active COVID-19. CDR3s include the opening cysteine and the closing phenylalanine or tryptophan. A D gene is named only where the DNA matches it firmly. The size field is filled for only some rows; it gives once, few, many or a size class.

j_call v_call d_call cdr3_length clone_size cdr3_aa cdr3_nt
TRBJ2-3 TRBV25-1 TRBD2 17 NA CASSEPLVAGLTDTQYF TGTGCCAGCAGTGAACCCCTTGTAGCGGGGCTCACAGATACGCAGTATTTT
TRBJ2-1 TRBV7-3 TRBD2 14 NA CASSTAGGVNEQFF TGTGCCAGCAGTACAGCGGGGGGAGTAAATGAGCAGTTCTTC
TRBJ2-1 TRBV12-5 NA 13 NA CASGLSGFNEQFF TGTGCTAGTGGTTTGTCGGGATTCAATGAGCAGTTCTTC
TRBJ1-4 TRBV5-1 NA 15 NA CASSLWGTQNEKLFF TGCGCCAGCAGCTTGTGGGGGACACAAAATGAAAAACTGTTTTTT
TRBJ1-6 TRBV7-9 NA 14 NA CASSPDTPNSPLHF TGTGCCAGCAGCCCCGACACGCCTAATTCACCCCTCCACTTT
TRBJ1-2 TRBV13 TRBD1 14 NA CASSLGQGASGYTF TGTGCCAGCAGCCTAGGACAGGGGGCATCTGGCTACACCTTC
TRBJ1-1 TRBV10-3 NA 12 NA CAIAGFDTEAFF TGTGCCATCGCAGGATTTGACACTGAAGCTTTCTTT
TRBJ2-6 TRBV7-9 TRBD1 16 once CASPEDRISGANVLTF TGTGCCAGCCCTGAGGACAGGATCTCTGGGGCCAACGTCCTGACTTTC
TRBJ1-5 TRBV7-2 NA 15 NA CASSLEGADNQPQHF TGTGCCAGCAGCTTAGAAGGGGCAGACAATCAGCCCCAGCATTTT
TRBJ1-1 TRBV5-1 NA 14 NA CASSLVSRNTEAFF TGCGCCAGCAGCTTGGTTAGTCGGAACACTGAAGCTTTCTTT
TRBJ2-7 TRBV10-3 NA 14 NA CAISEAGGSYEQYF TGTGCCATCAGTGAAGCAGGGGGGTCCTACGAGCAGTACTTC
TRBJ1-4 TRBV19 NA 15 NA CASADPTNGGEKLFF TGTGCCAGTGCGGACCCTACCAACGGAGGAGAAAAACTGTTTTTT
TRBJ1-2 TRBV19 TRBD1 15 NA CASSSRQGDSYGYTF TGTGCCAGTAGTAGCAGACAGGGGGACTCCTATGGCTACACCTTC
TRBJ2-3 TRBV3-1/TRBV3-2 TRBD2 18 NA CASSHRGLAGGGLDTQYF TGTGCCAGCAGCCATCGGGGACTAGCGGGAGGGGGGCTAGATACGCAGTATTTT
TRBJ1-2 TRBV2 NA 12 NA CASRREFYGYTF TGTGCCAGCAGGAGGGAGTTCTATGGCTACACCTTC
TRBJ2-2 TRBV9 TRBD2 19 NA CASSVRGLAGGPATGELFF TGTGCCAGCAGCGTCAGGGGACTAGCGGGAGGGCCGGCCACCGGGGAGCTGTTTTTT
TRBJ1-2 TRBV5-8 TRBD1 15 NA CASSGQGARGYGYTF TGTGCCAGCAGCGGACAGGGGGCGCGTGGCTATGGCTACACCTTC